The rows below give T cell receptor beta chains drawn from one sample of a study of blood T cells in healthy people across ages. TCRdb processed the 5' RACE reads anew with MiXCR; each CDR3 protein has one entry. This table has more than 1.4 million distinct CDR3 sequences, approximately 42% appearing once. The sequencing input was blood. The receptors were gathered from a young woman in good health. CDR3s include the opening cysteine and the closing phenylalanine or tryptophan. Each record gives: V gene, clone size, D gene, J gene, CDR3 protein, CDR3 DNA. D genes are given only for firm matches. Size values are once, few and many counts, or a class for expanded clones, and some rows have none.

V: TRBV10-3
size: few
D: TRBD2
J: TRBJ2-5
CDR3: CAISESKRLAGGPSYNEQYF
DNA: TGTGCCATCAGTGAGTCGAAGAGGCTAGCGGGAGGGCCGAGCTACAATGAGCAGTACTTC

V: TRBV20-1
size: few
D: -
J: TRBJ2-3
CDR3: CSADSGRTTDTQYF
DNA: TGCAGTGCCGACTCAGGACGGACCACAGATACGCAGTATTTT

V: TRBV7-9
size: many
D: -
J: TRBJ2-7
CDR3: CASSTQGYEQYF
DNA: TGTGCCAGCAGCACCCAGGGCTACGAGCAGTACTTC

V: TRBV11-2
size: -
D: TRBD1
J: TRBJ1-4
CDR3: CASSLVEVSGTVYVTNEKLFF
DNA: TGTGCCAGCAGCTTAGTTGAGGTGTCCGGGACAGTATATGTAACTAATGAAAAACTGTTTTTT

V: TRBV20-1
size: -
D: -
J: TRBJ2-1
CDR3: CSAVANEQFF
DNA: TGCAGTGCTGTTGCCAATGAGCAGTTCTTC

V: TRBV20-1
size: -
D: -
J: TRBJ2-3
CDR3: CSARVGGRTDTQYF
DNA: TGCAGTGCTAGAGTGGGGGGGCGAACAGATACGCAGTATTTT

V: TRBV6-1
size: -
D: -
J: TRBJ1-2
CDR3: CASSEIPDTDYGYTF
DNA: TGTGCCAGCAGTGAAATCCCCGACACTGACTATGGCTACACCTTC

V: TRBV4-1
size: -
D: -
J: TRBJ2-7
CDR3: CARRGSEQYF
DNA: TGCGCCAGAAGGGGTTCCGAGCAGTACTTC

V: TRBV20-1
size: -
D: TRBD1
J: TRBJ2-3
CDR3: CSARDRDRLWTDTQYF
DNA: TGCAGTGCTAGAGATCGGGACAGGCTTTGGACAGATACGCAGTATTTT

V: TRBV5-1
size: -
D: -
J: TRBJ2-2
CDR3: CASSISGTNTGELFF
DNA: TGCGCCAGCAGCATCTCCGGCACGAACACCGGGGAGCTGTTTTTT

V: TRBV27
size: -
D: -
J: TRBJ2-5
CDR3: CASSLWAGGRKTQYF
DNA: TGTGCCAGCAGTTTATGGGCAGGGGGGCGAAAGACCCAGTACTTC

V: TRBV18
size: few
D: TRBD1
J: TRBJ2-7
CDR3: CASSSLAPSQGGHEQYF
DNA: TGTGCCAGCTCGTCCCTCGCTCCTTCACAGGGGGGTCACGAGCAGTACTTC

V: TRBV11-2
size: -
D: -
J: TRBJ2-7
CDR3: CASRGGRSTYEQYF
DNA: TGTGCCAGCAGGGGGGGACGCTCCACCTACGAGCAGTACTTC

V: TRBV20-1
size: -
D: -
J: TRBJ1-5
CDR3: CSATPHYSNQPQHF
DNA: TGCAGTGCTACCCCACATTATAGCAATCAGCCCCAGCATTTT

V: TRBV12-3/TRBV12-4
size: once
D: TRBD2
J: TRBJ2-1
CDR3: CASRIDSGRAYNEQFF
DNA: TGTGCCAGCAGAATAGATAGCGGGAGGGCCTACAATGAGCAGTTCTTC

V: TRBV6-1
size: few
D: -
J: TRBJ1-1
CDR3: CASVTGNTEAFF
DNA: TGTGCCAGCGTGACTGGGAACACTGAAGCTTTCTTT

V: TRBV9
size: few
D: -
J: TRBJ2-7
CDR3: CASSPRARAETYEQYF
DNA: TGTGCCAGCAGCCCACGCGCCAGGGCAGAAACCTACGAGCAGTACTTC

V: TRBV28
size: -
D: -
J: TRBJ2-5
CDR3: CASSSGGTATGKTQYF
DNA: TGTGCCAGCAGTTCGGGGGGGACAGCAACAGGGAAGACCCAGTACTTC

V: TRBV28
size: many
D: -
J: TRBJ2-6
CDR3: CASSLRGGGANVLTF
DNA: TGTGCCAGCAGTTTAAGAGGTGGTGGGGCCAACGTCCTGACTTTC

V: TRBV28
size: -
D: -
J: TRBJ2-7
CDR3: CASSPPAREKYF
DNA: TGTGCCAGCAGTCCCCCCGCCCGGGAGAAGTACTTC

V: TRBV4-2
size: few
D: -
J: TRBJ1-6
CDR3: CASGLLFADSLHF
DNA: TGTGCCAGCGGACTCTTGTTTGCCGATTCCCTCCACTTT

V: TRBV20-1
size: once
D: TRBD2
J: TRBJ2-3
CDR3: CSASLVSSGRFPDTQYF
DNA: TGCAGTGCTAGTTTGGTGTCTAGCGGGAGGTTTCCAGATACGCAGTATTTT

V: TRBV29-1
size: -
D: -
J: TRBJ1-1
CDR3: CSVVSTEAFF
DNA: TGCAGCGTTGTTTCCACTGAAGCTTTCTTT

V: TRBV7-3
size: -
D: -
J: TRBJ2-3
CDR3: CASSSSRGAGNTQYF
DNA: TGTGCCAGCAGCTCCAGTCGGGGGGCCGGGAATACGCAGTATTTT

V: TRBV7-6
size: few
D: TRBD1
J: TRBJ1-2
CDR3: CASGPTGVYGYTF
DNA: TGTGCCAGCGGTCCGACAGGGGTCTATGGCTACACCTTC

V: TRBV5-1
size: few
D: -
J: TRBJ2-2
CDR3: CASSPPNSGDTGELFF
DNA: TGCGCCAGCAGCCCCCCGAATTCGGGGGACACCGGGGAGCTGTTTTTT

V: TRBV28
size: -
D: TRBD1
J: TRBJ2-3
CDR3: CASSPLGQGLGTDTQYF
DNA: TGTGCCAGCAGTCCCCTCGGACAGGGACTGGGCACAGATACGCAGTATTTT

V: TRBV20-1
size: -
D: -
J: TRBJ1-1
CDR3: CSARGWRGFEMNTEAFF
DNA: TGCAGTGCTAGAGGTTGGAGGGGATTCGAAATGAACACTGAAGCTTTCTTT

V: TRBV2
size: few
D: -
J: TRBJ2-7
CDR3: CASRTLTYEQYF
DNA: TGTGCCAGCAGGACCCTAACCTACGAGCAGTACTTC

V: TRBV5-1
size: few
D: -
J: TRBJ2-5
CDR3: CASSYLQWQTRWGTQYF
DNA: TGCGCCAGCAGCTATCTCCAGTGGCAGACTCGGTGGGGGACCCAGTACTTC

V: TRBV4-1
size: -
D: -
J: TRBJ1-6
CDR3: CASSQDTGPHSPLHF
DNA: TGCGCCAGCAGCCAAGATACAGGGCCCCATTCACCCCTCCACTTT

V: TRBV5-1
size: few
D: TRBD1
J: TRBJ1-2
CDR3: CASSPMGQNYGYTF
DNA: TGCGCCAGCAGCCCGATGGGACAGAACTATGGCTACACCTTC

V: TRBV6-1
size: few
D: TRBD1
J: TRBJ1-2
CDR3: CASRNRGPALYGYTF
DNA: TGTGCCAGCAGAAACAGGGGCCCGGCCCTCTATGGCTACACCTTC

V: TRBV7-3
size: -
D: -
J: TRBJ2-3
CDR3: CASSFQWDTQYF
DNA: TGTGCCAGCAGCTTCCAGTGGGATACGCAGTATTTT

V: TRBV9
size: -
D: -
J: TRBJ1-1
CDR3: CASSVGHMNTEAFF
DNA: TGTGCTAGCAGCGTGGGGCATATGAACACTGAAGCTTTCTTT

V: TRBV20-1
size: many
D: -
J: TRBJ2-1
CDR3: CSGVSAGPNEQFF
DNA: TGCAGTGGAGTAAGCGCGGGTCCCAATGAGCAGTTCTTC

V: TRBV28
size: -
D: -
J: TRBJ2-7
CDR3: CASSSDGGDYEQYF
DNA: TGTGCCAGCAGTTCGGACGGCGGAGACTACGAGCAGTACTTC

V: TRBV20-1
size: few
D: -
J: TRBJ2-5
CDR3: CSARDRRGKYF
DNA: TGCAGTGCTAGAGATCGAAGAGGGAAGTACTTC